The next 17 T cell receptor beta chains were all read from a single sample in a study of cytomegalovirus exposure and HLA in healthy donors. PCR primers comprised 60 Vbeta and 13 Jbeta primers. Profiling relied on immunoSEQ multiplex PCR, and the TCRdb table lists in-frame clones only, not all of them. Altogether hundreds of thousands of clones are present, roughly 80% being singletons, with the ten largest covering around 2.8%. The sequencing input was PBMCs. The receptors were sampled from a young man in good health and CMV-seronegative.

This clone was counted between two and nine times. The chain has TRBV18 and TRBJ1-2; no definite D call. Germline loops: CDR1 KGHSH, CDR2 LQKENI. V lost 0 bases to trimming and J lost 8 bases, with 10 bases between them. CDR3 length: 13 amino acids. The CDR3 loop is CASSPPNKAGYTF. In nucleotides, the CDR3 is TGTGCCAGCTCACCACCAAACAAAGCGGGCTACACCTTC.

This clone has more than one count but fewer than ten. The chain has TRBV15 and TRBJ2-5, with D perhaps matching TRBD1 (8 bases). V was pared by 4 bases and J by 9 bases, with 21 bases between. CDR1 LNHNV and CDR2 YYDKDF come from the germline V gene (reference sequence). This CDR3 is built from 15 residues. The DNA of the CDR3 is TGTGCCACCAGCAACAGGGGGGGATCTAATTGGGCCCAGTACTTC. This encodes CATSNRGGSNWAQYF.

The CDR3 region is CASTYGLAGGSDEQYF. The CDR3 DNA reads as TGCGCCAGCACCTACGGACTAGCGGGGGGATCTGACGAGCAGTACTTC. The chain couples TRBV10-2 to TRBJ2-7, with TRBD2 matching over 14 bases. Germline CDR1 is WSHSY and CDR2 is SAAADI. V lost 7 bases and J lost 5; bases outside the gene matches: 10. This CDR3 has 16 amino acids.

The chain combines TRBV4-3 with TRBJ1-3; TRBD1 matches 7 bases. V shed 0 bases, J shed 16 bases, and the junction held 12 bases outside the gene matches. CDR1 and CDR2 from the germline V gene are LGHNA and YSLEER. CDR3 length: 14 residues. Here the CDR3 DNA reads TGCGCCAGCAGCCAAGACTCCCCGACAGGGCCTTCGTATTTT. It is translated as CASSQDSPTGPSYF.

This clone has just a few counts. The chain has TRBV5-6 and TRBJ2-7; D perhaps matches TRBD1 (6 bases). Germline V lookup: CDR1 SGHDT, CDR2 YYEEEE. Deletions cut 4 bases from V and 0 bases from J, with 20 bases between. This CDR3 is built from 17 residues. This chain's CDR3 is CASSQLIRGSSSYEQYF. CDR3 in DNA: TGTGCCAGCAGCCAACTTATCAGGGGCTCAAGCTCCTACGAGCAGTACTTC.

This clone came up once. The J gene is TRBJ2-7, the V gene TRBV7-9; TRBD1 matches at 10 bases. The CDR3 covers 14 residues. V was pared by 4 bases and J by 3 bases, with 3 bases of the junction left unmatched. CDR1 is SEHNR, CDR2 FQNEAQ, per germline (reference sequence). The CDR3 sequence is CASSWDRGHYEQYF. CDR3 nucleotides: TGTGCCAGCAGCTGGGACAGGGGACACTACGAGCAGTACTTC.

This sequence joins TRBV7-9 and TRBJ2-1; 7 bases line up with TRBD2. In germline, CDR1 is SEHNR, CDR2 FQNEAQ (reference sequence). The CDR3 spans 15 residues. The V and J ends lost 4 bases and 2 bases, in that order; junction bases with no gene match: 5. The CDR3 reads CASSSHSGAYNEQFF. CDR3 in DNA: TGTGCCAGCAGCTCCCACAGCGGGGCCTACAATGAGCAGTTCTTC.

Here the CDR3 reads CSVEDPQGNEQYF. Written as DNA, the CDR3 is TGCAGCGTTGAAGATCCGCAGGGCAACGAGCAGTACTTC. The gene calls are TRBV29-1 and TRBJ2-7, with D tentatively TRBD1 (5 bases). The germline V gene has CDR1 SQVTM and CDR2 ANQGSEA. Trimming stripped 0 bases from V and 5 bases from J, with 11 bases between. The CDR3 totals 13 residues.

J is TRBJ2-5 and V is TRBV6-5; 8 nucleotides align to TRBD1. Trimming took 5 bases from V and 5 from J; bases not matched to a gene: 4. The CDR3 has 13 residues. The germline V gene encodes CDR1 MNHEY and CDR2 SVGAGI. CDR3 DNA sequence: TGTGCCAGCAGTGCCCGACAGGGGGAGACCCAGTACTTC. This translates into CASSARQGETQYF.

The V and J genes are TRBV5-1 and TRBJ2-5, with D perhaps matching TRBD2 (6 bases). This CDR3 has 18 amino acids. Trimming cost V 5 bases and J 2 bases, with 25 bases left between them. Germline CDR1 SGHRS, CDR2 YFSETQ. In nucleotides, the CDR3 is TGCGCCAGCAGGTTCCGCGGGGCCAAGAGCGACCAACAAGAGACCCAGTACTTC. The encoded protein is CASRFRGAKSDQQETQYF. The whole variable domain, filled in from reference TRBV5-1 and TRBJ2-5, reads KAGVTQTPRYLIKTRGQQVTLSCSPISGHRSVSWYQQTPGQGLQFLFEYFSETQRNKGNFPGRFSGRQFSNSRSEMNVSTLELGDSALYLCASRFRGAKSDQQETQYFGPGTRLLVL.

The chain carries TRBV6-5 and TRBJ1-2; TRBD1 might be the D (6 bases). V was cut by 6 bases and J by 7 bases, with 15 bases left in between. The CDR3 covers 13 residues. Germline CDR1 and CDR2: MNHEY and SVGAGI. The CDR3 nucleotides read TGTGCCAGCAGGGCCACAGGGCTCTCTGGCTACACCTTC. This sequence encodes CASRATGLSGYTF.

This clone was counted between two and nine times. The rearrangement links TRBV4-2 to TRBJ2-5; TRBD2 matches 7 bases. The CDR3 covers 13 residues. Germline V gene sequence: CDR1 LGHNA, CDR2 YNFKEQ. V lost 4 bases to trimming and J lost 5 bases; unmatched junction nucleotides: 4. The CDR3 nucleotides read TGTGCCAGCAGCCCCGGGGGGACGGAGACCCAGTACTTC. Its protein is CASSPGGTETQYF.

The chain uses TRBV19 and TRBJ2-7; 8 bases are a match to TRBD1. Per the germline V gene, CDR1 is LNHDA and CDR2 is SQIVND (reference sequence). Trimming at V came to 7 bases and at J to 3 bases, leaving 14 bases not matched to a gene. The CDR3 covers 16 residues. In nucleotides, the CDR3 is TGTGCCAGTAATCCCCTGCCAGGGGGCGAGGTCTACGAGCAGTACTTC. It encodes CASNPLPGGEVYEQYF.

The genes are TRBV28 and TRBJ1-4, with D unclear. V lost 11 bases and J 6 bases, leaving 16 bases between the germline ends. Germline V gene sequence: CDR1 MDHEN, CDR2 SYDVKM. The CDR3 is 13 residues long. The CDR3 reads CAALQRGHEKLFF. CDR3 bases: TGTGCCGCCTTACAGCGAGGGCATGAAAAACTGTTTTTT.

The rearrangement joins TRBV28 to TRBJ2-3, with a possible D match to TRBD2 (6 bases). Germline-derived CDR1 and CDR2 are MDHEN and SYDVKM. The CDR3 runs 12 residues. The V gene lost 4 bases and the J gene lost 9 bases, with 11 bases spanning the gap. The CDR3 bases are TGTGCCAGCAGTTCTAGACTAGAAACGCAGTATTTT. This encodes CASSSRLETQYF.

The chain employs TRBV27 and TRBJ2-5; 7 bases map to TRBD1. The CDR3 is 15 residues long. From germline, CDR1 is MNHEY and CDR2 SMNVEV (reference sequence). V gave up 6 bases and J gave up 2 bases; unmatched junction bases: 9. Here the CDR3 DNA reads TGTGCCAGCAGCACGACACAGGGGATTCAAGAGACCCAGTACTTC. Protein: CASSTTQGIQETQYF.

This rearrangement joins TRBV28 to TRBJ1-5; a weak D match, TRBD1 (6 bases). The CDR3 runs 16 residues. V shed 5 bases and J shed 2 bases, with 16 bases lying between them. Germline V gene sequence: CDR1 MDHEN, CDR2 SYDVKM. CDR3 loop: CASSASQGLGNQPQHF. Here the CDR3 DNA reads TGTGCCAGCAGTGCCAGTCAGGGGTTGGGCAATCAGCCCCAGCATTTT.